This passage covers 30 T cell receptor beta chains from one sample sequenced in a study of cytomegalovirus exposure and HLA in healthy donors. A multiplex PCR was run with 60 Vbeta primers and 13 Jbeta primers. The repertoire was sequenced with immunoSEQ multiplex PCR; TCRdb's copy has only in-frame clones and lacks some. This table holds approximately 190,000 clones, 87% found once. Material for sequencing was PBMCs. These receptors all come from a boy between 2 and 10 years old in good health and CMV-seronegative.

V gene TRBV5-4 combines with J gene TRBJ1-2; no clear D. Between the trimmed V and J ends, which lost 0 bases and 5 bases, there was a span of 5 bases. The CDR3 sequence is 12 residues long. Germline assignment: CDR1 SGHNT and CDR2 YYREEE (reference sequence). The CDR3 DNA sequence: TGTGCCAGCAGCTTGGACTCTTATGGCTACACCTTC. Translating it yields CASSLDSYGYTF.

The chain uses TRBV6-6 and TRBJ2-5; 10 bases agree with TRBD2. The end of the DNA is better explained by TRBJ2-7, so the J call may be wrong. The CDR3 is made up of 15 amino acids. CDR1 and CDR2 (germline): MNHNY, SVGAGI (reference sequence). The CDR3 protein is CASSYRTSGAYEQYF. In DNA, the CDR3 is TGTGCCAGCAGTTATAGGACTAGCGGAGCCTACGAGCAGTACTTC.

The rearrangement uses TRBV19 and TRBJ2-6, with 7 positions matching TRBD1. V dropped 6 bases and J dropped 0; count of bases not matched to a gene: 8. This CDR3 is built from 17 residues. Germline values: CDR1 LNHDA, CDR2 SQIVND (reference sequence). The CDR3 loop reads CASSYLRGPSGANVLTF. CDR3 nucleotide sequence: TGTGCCAGTAGCTATCTAAGGGGGCCCTCTGGGGCCAACGTCCTGACTTTC.

The CDR3, as DNA: TGCAGCGTTGCGACTAGGGGCACAGATACGCAGTATTTT. Amino acids: CSVATRGTDTQYF. The gene calls are TRBV29-1 and TRBJ2-3; D possibly corresponds to TRBD2 (6 bases). There are 13 residues in the CDR3. Germline values: CDR1 SQVTM, CDR2 ANQGSEA. Between the trimmed V and J ends, which lost 4 bases and 1 base, there was a span of 9 bases.

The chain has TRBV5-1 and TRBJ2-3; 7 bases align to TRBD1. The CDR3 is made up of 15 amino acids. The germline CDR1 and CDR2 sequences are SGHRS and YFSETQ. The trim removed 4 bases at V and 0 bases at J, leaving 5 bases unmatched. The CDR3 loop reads CASSPMTGSTDTQYF. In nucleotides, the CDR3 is TGCGCCAGCAGCCCCATGACAGGGAGCACAGATACGCAGTATTTT.

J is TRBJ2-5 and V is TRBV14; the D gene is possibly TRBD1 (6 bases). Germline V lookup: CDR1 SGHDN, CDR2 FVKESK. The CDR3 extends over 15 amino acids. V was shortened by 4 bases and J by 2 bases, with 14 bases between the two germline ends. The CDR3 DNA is TGTGCCAGCAGCCGTCGAACAGGGTTACAAGAGACCCAGTACTTC. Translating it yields CASSRRTGLQETQYF.

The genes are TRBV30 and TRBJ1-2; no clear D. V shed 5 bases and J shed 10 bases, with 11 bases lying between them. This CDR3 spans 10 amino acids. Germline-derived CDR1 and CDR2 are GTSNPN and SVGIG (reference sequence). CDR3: CAWGPGVYTF. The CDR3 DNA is TGTGCCTGGGGACCGGGAGTCTACACCTTC.

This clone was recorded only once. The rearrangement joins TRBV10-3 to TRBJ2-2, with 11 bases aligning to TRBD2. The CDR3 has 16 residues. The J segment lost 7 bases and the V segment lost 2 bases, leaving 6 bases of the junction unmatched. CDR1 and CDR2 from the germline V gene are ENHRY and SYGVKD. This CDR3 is CAISETSGRVGGELFF. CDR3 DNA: TGTGCCATCAGTGAGACTAGCGGGAGAGTCGGCGGGGAGCTGTTTTTT.

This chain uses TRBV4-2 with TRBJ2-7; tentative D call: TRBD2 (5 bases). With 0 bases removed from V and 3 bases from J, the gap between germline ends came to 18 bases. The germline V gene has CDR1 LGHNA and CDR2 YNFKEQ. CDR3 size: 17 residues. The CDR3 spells CASSQDWRTLEGYEQYF. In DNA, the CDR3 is TGTGCCAGCAGCCAAGATTGGAGGACTCTAGAGGGCTACGAGCAGTACTTC.

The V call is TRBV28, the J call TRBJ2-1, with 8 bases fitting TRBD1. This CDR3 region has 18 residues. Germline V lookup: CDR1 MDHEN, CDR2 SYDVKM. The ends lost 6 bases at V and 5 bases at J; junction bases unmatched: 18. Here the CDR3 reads CASRLDREEFLEHNEQFF. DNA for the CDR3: TGTGCCAGCAGGTTGGACAGGGAAGAGTTTTTGGAACACAATGAGCAGTTCTTC.

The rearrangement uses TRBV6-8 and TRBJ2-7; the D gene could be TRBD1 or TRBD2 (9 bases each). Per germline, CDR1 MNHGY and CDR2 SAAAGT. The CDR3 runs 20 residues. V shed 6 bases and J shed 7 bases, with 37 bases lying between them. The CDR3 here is CASSSAFGQGIAGGPREQYF. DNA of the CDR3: TGTGCCAGCAGCTCAGCTTTTGGACAGGGGATCGCGGGAGGGCCTCGAGAGCAGTACTTC.

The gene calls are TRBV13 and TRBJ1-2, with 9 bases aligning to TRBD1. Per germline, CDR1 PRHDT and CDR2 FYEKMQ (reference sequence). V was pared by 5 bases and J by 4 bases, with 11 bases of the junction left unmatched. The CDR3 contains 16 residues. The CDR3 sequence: CASSRTGESSPYGYTF. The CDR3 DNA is TGTGCCAGCAGCCGGACAGGGGAATCATCCCCCTATGGCTACACCTTC.

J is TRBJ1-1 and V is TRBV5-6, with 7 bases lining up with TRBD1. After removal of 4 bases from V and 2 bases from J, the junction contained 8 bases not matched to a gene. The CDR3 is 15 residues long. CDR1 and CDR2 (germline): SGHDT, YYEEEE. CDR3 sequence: CASSPRGSRNTEAFF. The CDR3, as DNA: TGTGCCAGCAGCCCCAGGGGGTCGAGAAACACTGAAGCTTTCTTT.

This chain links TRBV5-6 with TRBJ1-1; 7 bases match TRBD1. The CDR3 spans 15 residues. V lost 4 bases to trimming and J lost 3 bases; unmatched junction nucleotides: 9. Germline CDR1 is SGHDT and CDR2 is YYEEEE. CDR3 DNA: TGTGCCAGCAGCAAGGGGGCACCCAGGGACACTGAAGCTTTCTTT. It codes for CASSKGAPRDTEAFF.

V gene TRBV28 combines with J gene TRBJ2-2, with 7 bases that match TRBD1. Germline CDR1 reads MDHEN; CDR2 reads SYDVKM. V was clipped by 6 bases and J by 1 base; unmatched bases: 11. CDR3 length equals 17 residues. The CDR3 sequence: CASSTPPTGLNTGELFF. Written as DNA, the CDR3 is TGTGCCAGCAGCACGCCCCCGACAGGGTTGAACACCGGGGAGCTGTTTTTT.

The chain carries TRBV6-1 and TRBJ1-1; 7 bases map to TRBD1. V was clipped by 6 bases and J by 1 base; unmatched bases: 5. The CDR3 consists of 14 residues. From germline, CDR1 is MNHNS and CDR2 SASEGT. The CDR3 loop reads CASSQGQSNTEAFF. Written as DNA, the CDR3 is TGTGCCAGCAGCCAGGGACAGTCGAACACTGAAGCTTTCTTT.

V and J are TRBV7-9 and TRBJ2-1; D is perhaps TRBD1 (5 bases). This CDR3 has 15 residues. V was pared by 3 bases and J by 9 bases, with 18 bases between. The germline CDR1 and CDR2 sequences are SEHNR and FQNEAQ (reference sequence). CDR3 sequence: CASSFLLGVRSEQFF. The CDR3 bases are TGTGCCAGCAGCTTTCTGCTAGGGGTTAGAAGTGAGCAGTTCTTC. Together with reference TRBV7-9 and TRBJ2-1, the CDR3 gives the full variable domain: DTGVSQNPRHKITKRGQNVTFRCDPISEHNRLYWYRQTLGQGPEFLTYFQNEAQLEKSRLLSDRFSAERPKGSFSTLEIQRTEQGDSAMYLCASSFLLGVRSEQFFGPGTRLTVL.

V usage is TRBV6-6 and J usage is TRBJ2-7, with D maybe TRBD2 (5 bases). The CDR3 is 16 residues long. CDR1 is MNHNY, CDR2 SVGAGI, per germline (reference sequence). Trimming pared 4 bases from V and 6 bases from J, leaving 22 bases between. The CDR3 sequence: CASSFNSGYGWPEQYF. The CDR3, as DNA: TGTGCCAGCAGTTTCAACTCGGGATACGGTTGGCCCGAGCAGTACTTC.

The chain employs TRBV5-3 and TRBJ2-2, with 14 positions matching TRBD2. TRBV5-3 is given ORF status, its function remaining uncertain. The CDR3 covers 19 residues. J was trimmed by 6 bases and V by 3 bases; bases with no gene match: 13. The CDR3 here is CARSWSVTSGGVWAGELFF. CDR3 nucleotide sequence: TGTGCCAGAAGCTGGTCCGTGACTAGCGGGGGGGTTTGGGCCGGGGAGCTGTTTTTT.

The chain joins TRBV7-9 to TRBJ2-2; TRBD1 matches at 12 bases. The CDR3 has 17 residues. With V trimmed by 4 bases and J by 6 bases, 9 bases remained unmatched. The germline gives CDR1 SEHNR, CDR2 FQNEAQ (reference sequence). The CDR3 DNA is TGTGCCAGCAGCTCAGAAGGGACAGGGGGCGACGCCGGGGAGCTGTTTTTT. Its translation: CASSSEGTGGDAGELFF. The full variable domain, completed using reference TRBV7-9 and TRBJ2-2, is DTGVSQNPRHKITKRGQNVTFRCDPISEHNRLYWYRQTLGQGPEFLTYFQNEAQLEKSRLLSDRFSAERPKGSFSTLEIQRTEQGDSAMYLCASSSEGTGGDAGELFFGEGSRLTVL.

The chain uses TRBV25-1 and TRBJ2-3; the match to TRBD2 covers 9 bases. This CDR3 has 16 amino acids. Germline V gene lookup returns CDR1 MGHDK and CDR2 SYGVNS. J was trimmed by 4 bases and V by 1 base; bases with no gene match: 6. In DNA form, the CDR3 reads TGTGCCAGCAGTGAATCAGCTAGCGGGGACGCAGATACGCAGTATTTT. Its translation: CASSESASGDADTQYF.

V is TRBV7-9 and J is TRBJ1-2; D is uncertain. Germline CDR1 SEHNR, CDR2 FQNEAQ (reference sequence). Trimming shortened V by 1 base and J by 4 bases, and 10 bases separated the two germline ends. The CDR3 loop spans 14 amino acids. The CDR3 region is CASSLESPSYGYTF. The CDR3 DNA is TGTGCCAGCAGCTTAGAATCCCCTAGCTATGGCTACACCTTC.

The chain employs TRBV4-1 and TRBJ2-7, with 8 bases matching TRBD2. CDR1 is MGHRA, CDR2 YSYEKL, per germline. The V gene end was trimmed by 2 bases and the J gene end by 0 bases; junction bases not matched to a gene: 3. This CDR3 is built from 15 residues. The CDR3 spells CASSQSGTSSYEQYF. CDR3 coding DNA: TGCGCCAGCAGCCAATCCGGGACTAGCTCCTACGAGCAGTACTTC.

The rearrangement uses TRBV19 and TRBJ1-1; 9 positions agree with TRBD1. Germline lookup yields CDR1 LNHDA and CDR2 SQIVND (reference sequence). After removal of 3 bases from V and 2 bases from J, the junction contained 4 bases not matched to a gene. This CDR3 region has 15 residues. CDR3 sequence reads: CASSITGGPNTEAFF. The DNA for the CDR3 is TGTGCCAGTAGTATTACAGGGGGCCCTAACACTGAAGCTTTCTTT. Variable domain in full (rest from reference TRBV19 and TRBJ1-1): DGGITQSPKYLFRKEGQNVTLSCEQNLNHDAMYWYRQDPGQGLRLIYYSQIVNDFQKGDIAEGYSVSREKKESFPLTVTSAQKNPTAFYLCASSITGGPNTEAFFGQGTRLTVV.

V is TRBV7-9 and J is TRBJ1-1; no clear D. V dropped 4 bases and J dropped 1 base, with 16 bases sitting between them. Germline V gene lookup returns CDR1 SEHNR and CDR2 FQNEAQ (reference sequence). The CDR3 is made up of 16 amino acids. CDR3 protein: CASSSPAILPNTEAFF. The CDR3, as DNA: TGTGCCAGCAGCTCCCCCGCGATCCTTCCGAACACTGAAGCTTTCTTT.

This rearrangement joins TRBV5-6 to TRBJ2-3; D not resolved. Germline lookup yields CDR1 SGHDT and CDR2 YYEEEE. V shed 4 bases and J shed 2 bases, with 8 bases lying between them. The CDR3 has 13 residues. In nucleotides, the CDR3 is TGTGCCAGCAGCCACCTATTCACAGATACGCAGTATTTT. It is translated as CASSHLFTDTQYF.

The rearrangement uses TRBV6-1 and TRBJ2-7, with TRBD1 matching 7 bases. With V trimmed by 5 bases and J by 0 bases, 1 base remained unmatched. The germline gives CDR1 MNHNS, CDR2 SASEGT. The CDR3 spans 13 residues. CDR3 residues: CASSPGGSYEQYF. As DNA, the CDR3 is TGTGCCAGCAGTCCAGGGGGCTCCTACGAGCAGTACTTC.

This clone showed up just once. In DNA, the CDR3 is TGTGCCAGCAGCGACAGGGGCGGAACTGAAGCTTTCTTT. Residues: CASSDRGGTEAFF. The chain has TRBV9 and TRBJ1-1; TRBD1 agrees at 7 bases. J lost 5 bases, V lost 3 bases, and 4 bases had no gene match. The CDR3 consists of 13 residues. The V gene's germline CDR1 is SGDLS and CDR2 YYNGEE.

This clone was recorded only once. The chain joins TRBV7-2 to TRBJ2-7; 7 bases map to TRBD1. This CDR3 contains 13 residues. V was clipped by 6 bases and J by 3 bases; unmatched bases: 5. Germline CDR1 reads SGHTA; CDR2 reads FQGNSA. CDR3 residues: CASSWTGIYEQYF. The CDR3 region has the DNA TGTGCCAGCAGTTGGACAGGAATCTACGAGCAGTACTTC.

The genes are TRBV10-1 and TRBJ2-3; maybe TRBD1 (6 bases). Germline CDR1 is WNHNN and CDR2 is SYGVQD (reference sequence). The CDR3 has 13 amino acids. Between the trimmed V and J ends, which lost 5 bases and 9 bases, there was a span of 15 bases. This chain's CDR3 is CASSPGDQATQYF. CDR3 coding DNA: TGCGCCAGCAGTCCAGGGGACCAGGCAACGCAGTATTTT.